This T cell receptor beta chain is from a study of T cells in localized non-small cell lung cancer. Study conclusions and caveats: Turning up in adjacent lung were a median approximately 50 of the top 100 tumor clones. Exceeding tumor, uninvolved adjacent lung had the highest T cell clonality. Heterogeneity stays possible, as sequencing covered only one tumor region. Density of T cells in blood, when higher, went with longer overall survival.

The germline gives CDR1 SQVTM, CDR2 ANQGSEA. Trimming removed 1 base at V and 2 bases at J, with 19 bases between. The CDR3 extends over 17 amino acids. Sequenced by immunoSEQ multiplex PCR; TCRdb stores in-frame clones only, minus some. The data contain about 82,000 clones, 80% of them singletons. On this clone itself: What it binds is unknown.

The material sequenced was PBMCs, taken before any cancer treatment. This TCR derives from a man between 40 and 69 years old with stage II squamous cell lung carcinoma. The chain employs TRBV29-1 and TRBJ2-3; weak D call: TRBD2 (6 bases). CDR3 amino acids: CSVEGPEGGRATDTQYF. For the CDR3, the DNA is TGCAGCGTTGAAGGGCCCGAGGGAGGTCGGGCCACAGATACGCAGTATTTT.